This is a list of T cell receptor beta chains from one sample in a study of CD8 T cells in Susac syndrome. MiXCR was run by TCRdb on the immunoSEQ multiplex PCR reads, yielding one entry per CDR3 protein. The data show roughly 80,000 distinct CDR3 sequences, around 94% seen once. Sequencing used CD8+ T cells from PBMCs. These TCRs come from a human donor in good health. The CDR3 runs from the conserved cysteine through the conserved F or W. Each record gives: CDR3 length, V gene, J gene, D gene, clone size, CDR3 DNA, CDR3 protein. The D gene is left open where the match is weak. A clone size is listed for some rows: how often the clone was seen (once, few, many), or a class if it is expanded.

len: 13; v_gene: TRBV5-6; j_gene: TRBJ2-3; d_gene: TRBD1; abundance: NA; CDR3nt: TGTGCCAGCAGGACAGGGGTAGGAGATACGCAGTATTTT; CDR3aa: CASRTGVGDTQYF
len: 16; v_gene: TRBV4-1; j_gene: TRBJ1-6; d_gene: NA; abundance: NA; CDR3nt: TGCGCCAGCAGCCAAGACACGACGATAGCTAATTCACCCCTCCACTTT; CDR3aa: CASSQDTTIANSPLHF
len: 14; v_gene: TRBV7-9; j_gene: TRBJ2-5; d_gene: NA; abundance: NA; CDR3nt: TGTGCCAGCAGCTTATCCGCGCCCACAGAGACCCAGTACTTC; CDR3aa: CASSLSAPTETQYF
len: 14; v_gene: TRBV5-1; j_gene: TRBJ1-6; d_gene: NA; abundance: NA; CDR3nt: TGCGCCAGCAGCCTTCGACAGCTGAATTCACCCCTCCACTTT; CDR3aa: CASSLRQLNSPLHF
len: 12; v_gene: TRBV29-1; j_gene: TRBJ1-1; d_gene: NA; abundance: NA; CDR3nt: TGCAGCGTTGACAGGTTGAACACTGAAGCTTTCTTT; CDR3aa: CSVDRLNTEAFF
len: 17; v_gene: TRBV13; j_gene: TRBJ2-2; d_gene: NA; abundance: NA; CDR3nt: TGTGCCAGCAGCTTCAGCATTGAAACCTCGAACACCGGGGAGCTGTTTTTT; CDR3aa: CASSFSIETSNTGELFF
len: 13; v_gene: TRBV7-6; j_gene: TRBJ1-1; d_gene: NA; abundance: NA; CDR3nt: TGTGCCAGCAGCTTAAGGGTACAGACGGAAGCTTTCTTT; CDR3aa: CASSLRVQTEAFF
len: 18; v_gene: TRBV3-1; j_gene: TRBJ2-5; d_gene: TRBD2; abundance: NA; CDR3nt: TGTGCCAGCAGCCAAGAAGCAGGGACTAGCGGTATCCAAGAGACCCAGTACTTC; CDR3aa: CASSQEAGTSGIQETQYF
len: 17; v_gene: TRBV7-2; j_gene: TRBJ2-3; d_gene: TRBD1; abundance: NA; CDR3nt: TGTGCCAGCAGCTTCGGATCCGGGACAGGGGGCCCAGATACGCAGTATTTT; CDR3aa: CASSFGSGTGGPDTQYF
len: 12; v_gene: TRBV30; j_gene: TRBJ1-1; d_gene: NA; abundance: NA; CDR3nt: TGTGCCTCAGACACCTTGAACACTGAAGCTTTCTTT; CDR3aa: CASDTLNTEAFF
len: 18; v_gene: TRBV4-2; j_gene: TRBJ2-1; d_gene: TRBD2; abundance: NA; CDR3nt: TGTGCCAGCAGCCAAGTTCCGGGACTAGCGGGAGGGAGGGATGAGCAGTTCTTC; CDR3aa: CASSQVPGLAGGRDEQFF
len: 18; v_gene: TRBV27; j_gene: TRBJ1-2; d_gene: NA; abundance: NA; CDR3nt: TGTGCCAGCACCCGGTTAGTTCGGGAGGGGGACCCCGCCTATGGCTACACCTTC; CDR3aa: CASTRLVREGDPAYGYTF
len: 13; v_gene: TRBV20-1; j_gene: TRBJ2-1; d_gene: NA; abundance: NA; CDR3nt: TGCAGTGCTAGAGATCAGGGCGGGGATGAGCAGTTCTTC; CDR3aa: CSARDQGGDEQFF
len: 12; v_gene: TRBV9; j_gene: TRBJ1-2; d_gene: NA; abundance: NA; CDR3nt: TGTGCCAGCAGCGATCGGACAGATGGCTACACCTTC; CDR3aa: CASSDRTDGYTF
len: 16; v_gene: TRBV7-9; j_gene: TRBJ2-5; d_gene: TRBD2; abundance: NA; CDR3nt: TGTGCCAGCAGCGCCCAACTAGCGGGGGGACAAGAGACCCAGTACTTC; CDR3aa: CASSAQLAGGQETQYF
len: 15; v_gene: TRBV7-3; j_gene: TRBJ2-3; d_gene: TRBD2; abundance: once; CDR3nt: TGTGCCAGCAGCTGGACGGGAGGGCCGGGAGATACGCAGTATTTT; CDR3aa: CASSWTGGPGDTQYF
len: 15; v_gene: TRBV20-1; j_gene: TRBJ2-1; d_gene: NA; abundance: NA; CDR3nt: TGCAGTGCTAGAGACTCGGACGTATCCTACAATGAGCAGTTCTTC; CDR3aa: CSARDSDVSYNEQFF
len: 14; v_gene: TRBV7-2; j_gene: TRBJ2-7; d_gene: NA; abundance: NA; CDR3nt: TGTGCCAGCAGCTTAGGTCTAGCTACCTACGAGCAGTACTTC; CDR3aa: CASSLGLATYEQYF
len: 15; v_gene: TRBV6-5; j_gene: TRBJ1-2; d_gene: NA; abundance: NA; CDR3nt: TGTGCTAGCGGGTTTTCGGGAGGCCCGAACTATGGCTACACCTTC; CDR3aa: CASGFSGGPNYGYTF
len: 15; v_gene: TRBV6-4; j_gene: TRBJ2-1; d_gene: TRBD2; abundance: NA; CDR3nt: TGTGCCAGCAGTGACCCAGGGACTAGCAGGTCTGAGCAGTTCTTC; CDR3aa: CASSDPGTSRSEQFF
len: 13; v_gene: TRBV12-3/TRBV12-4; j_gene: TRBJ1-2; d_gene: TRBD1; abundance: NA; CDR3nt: TGTGCCAGCAGTTCTCCGGGACAGAGAGCCTACACCTTC; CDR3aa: CASSSPGQRAYTF
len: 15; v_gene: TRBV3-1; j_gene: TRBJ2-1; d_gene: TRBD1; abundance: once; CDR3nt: TGTGCCAGCAGCCAAGGGGAGACAGGGCACACTGAGCAGTTCTTC; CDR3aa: CASSQGETGHTEQFF
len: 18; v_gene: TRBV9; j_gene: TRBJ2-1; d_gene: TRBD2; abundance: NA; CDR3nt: TGTGCCAGCAGCGCATTCCCGGGACTAGCGGGGGCGGTGGATGAGCAGTTCTTC; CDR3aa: CASSAFPGLAGAVDEQFF
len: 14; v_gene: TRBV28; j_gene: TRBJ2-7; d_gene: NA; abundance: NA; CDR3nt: TGTGCCAGCGAAGGGGACACCCGCTCCTACGAGCAGTACTTC; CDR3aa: CASEGDTRSYEQYF
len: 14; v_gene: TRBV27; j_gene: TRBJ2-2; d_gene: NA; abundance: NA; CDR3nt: TGTGCCAGCCGAAAGGGGCTCTACACCGGGGAGCTGTTTTTT; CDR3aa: CASRKGLYTGELFF
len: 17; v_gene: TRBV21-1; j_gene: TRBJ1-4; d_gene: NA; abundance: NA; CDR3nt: TGTGCCAGCAGCAAAACAGGGCGGGGTGCAACTAATGAAAAACTGTTTTTT; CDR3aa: CASSKTGRGATNEKLFF
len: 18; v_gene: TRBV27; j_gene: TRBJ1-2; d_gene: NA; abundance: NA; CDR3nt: TGTGCCAGCAGTTTATCGGGCGGGACGATCGGGGAAGCCTATGGCTACACCTTC; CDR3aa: CASSLSGGTIGEAYGYTF
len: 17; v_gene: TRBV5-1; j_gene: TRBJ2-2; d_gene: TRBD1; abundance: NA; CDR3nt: TGCGCCAGCAGCTTGGAGCTCGGGACAGGGGACACCGGGGAGCTGTTTTTT; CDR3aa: CASSLELGTGDTGELFF
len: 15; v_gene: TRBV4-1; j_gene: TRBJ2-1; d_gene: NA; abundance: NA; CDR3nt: TGCGCCAGCAGCCGTAGCAGGGATTCTTACAATGAGCAGTTCTTC; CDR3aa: CASSRSRDSYNEQFF
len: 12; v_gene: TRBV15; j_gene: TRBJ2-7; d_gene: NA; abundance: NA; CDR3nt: TGTGCCACCAGCACAAAAAAGACCGAGCAGTACTTC; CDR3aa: CATSTKKTEQYF
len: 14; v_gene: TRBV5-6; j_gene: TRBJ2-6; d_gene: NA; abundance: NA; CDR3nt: TGTGCCAGCAGCTCCCCCTGGGGGGCCAACGTCCTGACTTTC; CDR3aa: CASSSPWGANVLTF
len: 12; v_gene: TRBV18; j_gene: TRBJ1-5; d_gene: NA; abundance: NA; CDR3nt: TGTGCCAGCTCACCGGGGACTCACCCCCAGCATTTT; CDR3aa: CASSPGTHPQHF
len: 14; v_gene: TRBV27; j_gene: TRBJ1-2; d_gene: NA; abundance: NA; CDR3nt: TGTGCCAGCAGTATCGGGGGCTGGGGCTATGGCTACACCTTC; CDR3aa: CASSIGGWGYGYTF
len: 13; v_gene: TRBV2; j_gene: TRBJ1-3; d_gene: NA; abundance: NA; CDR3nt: TGTGCCAGCATCGAAGCTTCTGGAAACACCATATATTTT; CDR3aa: CASIEASGNTIYF
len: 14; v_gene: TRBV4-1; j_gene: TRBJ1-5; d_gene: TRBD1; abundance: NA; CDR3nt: TGCGCCAGCAGCGCCGGGACAGGGGGGCAGCCCCAGCATTTT; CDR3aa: CASSAGTGGQPQHF
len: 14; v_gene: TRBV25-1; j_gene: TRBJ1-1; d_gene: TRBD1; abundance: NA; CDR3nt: TGTGCCAGCGGTCTGACAGGGCTGAACACTGAAGCTTTCTTT; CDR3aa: CASGLTGLNTEAFF
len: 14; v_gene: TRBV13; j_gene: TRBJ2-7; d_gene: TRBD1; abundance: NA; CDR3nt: TGTGCCAGCAGCTCGGGACAGGGTCCCTACGAGCAGTACTTC; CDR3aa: CASSSGQGPYEQYF
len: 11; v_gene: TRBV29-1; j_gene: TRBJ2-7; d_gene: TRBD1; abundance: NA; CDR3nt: TGCAGCGTAGCAACAGGGGGAGAGCAGTACTTC; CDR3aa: CSVATGGEQYF
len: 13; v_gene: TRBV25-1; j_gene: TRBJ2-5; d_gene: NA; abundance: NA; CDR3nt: TGTGCCAGCGGTATAGGGTTACAAGAGACCCAGTACTTC; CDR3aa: CASGIGLQETQYF
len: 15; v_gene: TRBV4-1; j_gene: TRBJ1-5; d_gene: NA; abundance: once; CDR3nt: TGCGCCAGCAGCCAGAACGTGAATAGCAATCAGCCCCAGCATTTT; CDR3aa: CASSQNVNSNQPQHF
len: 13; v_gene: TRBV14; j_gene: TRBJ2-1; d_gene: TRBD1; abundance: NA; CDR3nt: TGTGCCAGCAGCCCCGGACAGACAGGGGGGCAGTTCTTC; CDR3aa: CASSPGQTGGQFF
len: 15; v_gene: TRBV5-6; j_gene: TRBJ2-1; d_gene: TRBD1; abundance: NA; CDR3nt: TGTGCCAGCAGTCAACAGGGGGCAAGGTACAATGAGCAGTTCTTC; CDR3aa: CASSQQGARYNEQFF
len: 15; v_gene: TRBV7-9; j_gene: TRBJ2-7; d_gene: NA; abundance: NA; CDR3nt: TGTGCCAGCAGCCAGCCGGGGGGCCTCCCCTACGAGCACTACTTC; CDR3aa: CASSQPGGLPYEHYF
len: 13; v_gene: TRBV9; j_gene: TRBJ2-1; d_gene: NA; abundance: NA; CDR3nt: TGTGCCAGCAGCACGGGATCGAACAATGAGCAGTTCTTC; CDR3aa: CASSTGSNNEQFF
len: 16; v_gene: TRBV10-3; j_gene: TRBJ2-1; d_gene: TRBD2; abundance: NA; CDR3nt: TGTGCCATCAGGAGCGGGAATGTCTTGGGGATCGATGAGCAGTTCTTC; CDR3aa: CAIRSGNVLGIDEQFF
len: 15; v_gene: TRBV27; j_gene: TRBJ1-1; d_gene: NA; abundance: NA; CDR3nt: TGTGCCAGCAGTTTATCGACAGATTTGAACACTGAAGCTTTCTTT; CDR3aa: CASSLSTDLNTEAFF
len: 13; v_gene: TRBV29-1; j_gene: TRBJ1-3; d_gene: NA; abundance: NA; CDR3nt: TGCAGCGTTGTGCGGGGAACTGGAAACACCATATATTTT; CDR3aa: CSVVRGTGNTIYF
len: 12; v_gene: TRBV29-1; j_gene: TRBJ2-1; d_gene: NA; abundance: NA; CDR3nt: TGCAGCGAACCGGGCCCTTACAATGAGCAGTTCTTC; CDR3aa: CSEPGPYNEQFF
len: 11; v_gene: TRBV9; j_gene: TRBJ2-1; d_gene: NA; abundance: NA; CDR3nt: TGTGCCAGCAGCGAATCCAATGAGCAGTTCTTC; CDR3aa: CASSESNEQFF
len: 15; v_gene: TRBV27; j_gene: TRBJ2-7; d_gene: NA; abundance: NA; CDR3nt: TGTGCCAGCAGCCCGAGGGGATCGAGCTCCTACGAGCAGTACTTC; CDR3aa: CASSPRGSSSYEQYF
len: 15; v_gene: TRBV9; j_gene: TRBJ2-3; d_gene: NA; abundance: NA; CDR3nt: TGTGCCAGCAGCGTAGGTGTTAGCCTCCCAGATACGCAGTATTTT; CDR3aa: CASSVGVSLPDTQYF
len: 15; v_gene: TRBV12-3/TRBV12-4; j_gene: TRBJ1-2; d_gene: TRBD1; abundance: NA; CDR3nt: TGTGCCAGCAGTCAGGGACAGGGTGGTCACTATGGCTACACCTTC; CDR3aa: CASSQGQGGHYGYTF
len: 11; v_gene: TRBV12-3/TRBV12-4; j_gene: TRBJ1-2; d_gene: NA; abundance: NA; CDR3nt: TGTGCCAGCAGTTTCGGCCCTGGCTACACCTTC; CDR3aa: CASSFGPGYTF
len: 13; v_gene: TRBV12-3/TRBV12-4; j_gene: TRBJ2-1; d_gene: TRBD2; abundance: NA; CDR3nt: TGTGCCAGCAGTTTGGGGAGGGTCAATGAGCAGTTCTTC; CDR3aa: CASSLGRVNEQFF
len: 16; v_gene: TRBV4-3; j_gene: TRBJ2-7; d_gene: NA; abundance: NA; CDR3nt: TGCGCCAGCAGCCAAGGTCTGGGGAAGTTCCCCCTCGAGCAGTACTTC; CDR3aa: CASSQGLGKFPLEQYF
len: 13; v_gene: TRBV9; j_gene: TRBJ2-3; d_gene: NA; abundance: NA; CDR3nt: TGTGCCAGCAGCGACATTAGGGCAGATACGCAGTATTTT; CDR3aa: CASSDIRADTQYF
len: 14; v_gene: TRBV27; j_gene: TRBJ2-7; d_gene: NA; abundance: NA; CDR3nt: TGTGCCAGCAGTTTAACCGCGGCGAGGTCCGAGCAGTACTTC; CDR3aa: CASSLTAARSEQYF
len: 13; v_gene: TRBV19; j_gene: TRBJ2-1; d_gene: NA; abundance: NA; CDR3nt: TGTGCCAGCCAGGAGAGCTCCTACAATGAGCAGTTCTTC; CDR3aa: CASQESSYNEQFF
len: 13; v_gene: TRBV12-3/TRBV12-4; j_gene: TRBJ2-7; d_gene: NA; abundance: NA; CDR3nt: TGTGCCAGCAGTTTGCCCGGGGGCTACGAGCAGTACTTC; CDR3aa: CASSLPGGYEQYF